This T cell receptor beta chain originates from a study of PD-L1 blockade in urothelial cancer. CDR1 SNHLY and CDR2 FYNNEI come from the germline V gene. After removal of 2 bases from V and 1 base from J, the junction contained 6 bases not matched to a gene. The CDR3 has 18 residues. Stated time point: pretreatment peripheral blood. Only in-frame clones appear in the TCRdb table, and some are missing; sequencing was by immunoSEQ multiplex PCR. The sample has roughly 100,000 clones, around 92% seen once. The sequence derives from a woman older than 75 with urothelial cancer. Material: PBMCs, obtained around atezolizumab (anti-PD-L1) treatment. V is TRBV2 and J is TRBJ2-1, with 12 nucleotides matching TRBD2. CDR3 DNA: TGTGCCAGCAGTGAAATCCTAGCGGGAGGGAGTTCCTACAATGAGCAGTTCTTC. It specifies CASSEILAGGSSYNEQFF.